Below are 16 T cell receptor beta chains sequenced from a single sample in a study of blood T cell repertoires in COVID-19. The assay was immunoSEQ multiplex PCR, and TCRdb's table has in-frame clones only and misses some. Among approximately 70,000 clones, 90% to 95% were seen once, and the ten largest hold 7.3%. The specimen sequenced was peripheral blood. The origin of the receptors is a man aged 35 to 55 with COVID-19, enrolled during active disease.

This clone was recorded once. The V gene is TRBV6-5, the J gene TRBJ2-1; 7 positions agree with TRBD1. CDR1 MNHEY and CDR2 SVGAGI come from the germline V gene. The CDR3 consists of 14 residues. Germline trimming cut 10 bases from V and 4 bases from J; bases unmatched to any gene: 10. CDR3: CATQAGQEYNEQFF. In DNA form, the CDR3 reads TGTGCCACCCAGGCCGGACAGGAATACAATGAGCAGTTCTTC.

The chain links TRBV5-1 to TRBJ2-1; a weak D match, TRBD1 (6 bases). The CDR3 is 14 amino acids. Deletions cut 3 bases from V and 7 bases from J, with 14 bases between. In germline, CDR1 is SGHRS, CDR2 YFSETQ. In DNA, the CDR3 is TGCGCCAGCAGCTGGGGGCTAGGGTGGAATGAGCAGTTCTTC. It yields the protein CASSWGLGWNEQFF.

This chain links TRBV10-3 with TRBJ2-7, with 10 bases identical to TRBD1. This CDR3 contains 14 residues. Germline V gene data show CDR1 as ENHRY and CDR2 as SYGVKD. Trimming removed 4 bases from V and 3 bases from J; junction bases left unmatched: 3. CDR3 loop: CAISGGQGIYEQYF. CDR3 bases: TGTGCCATCAGTGGGGGACAGGGGATCTACGAGCAGTACTTC.

The chain combines TRBV7-9 with TRBJ1-5, with 7 bases matching TRBD1. CDR1 is SEHNR and CDR2 is FQNEAQ in the germline V gene (reference sequence). The V gene end was trimmed by 5 bases and the J gene end by 2 bases; junction bases not matched to a gene: 3. The CDR3 runs 14 residues. In DNA form, the CDR3 reads TGTGCCAGCAGCATAGACAGGGGCAATCAGCCCCAGCATTTT. Protein: CASSIDRGNQPQHF.

V and J are TRBV14 and TRBJ1-2, with D unclear. Between the trimmed V and J ends, which lost 2 bases and 8 bases, there was a span of 18 bases. Looked up from germline, CDR1 is SGHDN and CDR2 is FVKESK. This CDR3 is built from 15 residues. CDR3 in DNA: TGTGCCAGCAGCCAAATAAGACACAAACAGATAGGCTACACCTTC. Its translation is CASSQIRHKQIGYTF. The full variable domain, with the rest looked up from reference TRBV14 and TRBJ1-2, is EAGVTQFPSHSVIEKGQTVTLRCDPISGHDNLYWYRRVMGKEIKFLLHFVKESKQDESGMPNNRFLAERTGGTYSTLKVQPAELEDSGVYFCASSQIRHKQIGYTFGSGTRLTVV.

This clone has only a few counts. The chain carries TRBV12-3 or TRBV12-4 and TRBJ1-2; perhaps TRBD1 as D (5 bases). Trimming removed 5 bases at V and 7 bases at J, with 14 bases between. The CDR3 runs to 13 residues. The CDR3 DNA follows: TGTGCCAGCAGTGCCGGGGGGGATGGTGGCTACACCTTC. Protein product: CASSAGGDGGYTF.

V and J are TRBV19 and TRBJ2-1, with 9 positions matching TRBD2. V shed 3 bases, J shed 2 bases, and the junction held 5 bases outside the gene matches. Germline V gives CDR1 LNHDA, CDR2 SQIVND (reference sequence). This CDR3 comprises 16 residues. CDR3 amino acids: CASSMAAGGPYNEQFF. The CDR3 DNA is TGTGCCAGTAGTATGGCGGCGGGGGGGCCCTACAATGAGCAGTTCTTC.

This clone appeared a single time. This chain uses TRBV30 with TRBJ1-6; D is undetermined. The germline CDR1 and CDR2 sequences are GTSNPN and SVGIG (reference sequence). Trimming shortened V by 5 bases and J by 12 bases, and 14 bases separated the two germline ends. The CDR3 covers 12 residues. The CDR3 bases are TGTGCCTGGGCTTCCGCGGAAAGACCCCTCCACTTT. Translated, it gives CAWASAERPLHF.

This chain links TRBV5-1 with TRBJ1-2; weak D call: TRBD1 (6 bases). The length of the CDR3 is 13 residues. Germline V gives CDR1 SGHRS, CDR2 YFSETQ. Trimming left V 3 bases short and J 2 bases short, with 8 bases between. The CDR3 region has the DNA TGCGCCAGCAGCTGGGACACAAACTATGGCTACACCTTC. Encoded protein: CASSWDTNYGYTF.

The V gene is TRBV5-5, the J gene TRBJ1-3; 7 bases are shared with TRBD1. Germline values: CDR1 SGHKS, CDR2 YYEKEE (reference sequence). With 4 bases clipped from V and 0 bases from J, the junction kept 13 bases outside the gene matches. The CDR3 length is 18 residues. In nucleotides, the CDR3 is TGTGCCAGCAGCCGTGTGACGGGGACAGTTAGCTCTGGAAACACCATATATTTT. Translated: CASSRVTGTVSSGNTIYF.

This chain links TRBV5-1 with TRBJ2-5; a possible D gene is TRBD2 (6 bases). Germline V gene sequence: CDR1 SGHRS, CDR2 YFSETQ. Trimming shortened V by 1 base and J by 3 bases, and 10 bases separated the two germline ends. The CDR3 covers 14 residues. CDR3 sequence (DNA): TGCGCCAGCAGCTTGACGACGGGGGAAGAGACCCAGTACTTC. As protein: CASSLTTGEETQYF. Filled out from reference TRBV5-1 and TRBJ2-5, the complete variable domain reads KAGVTQTPRYLIKTRGQQVTLSCSPISGHRSVSWYQQTPGQGLQFLFEYFSETQRNKGNFPGRFSGRQFSNSRSEMNVSTLELGDSALYLCASSLTTGEETQYFGPGTRLLVL.

Regarding this clone: This sample also contains other DNA sequences that code for the same CDR3. The rearrangement joins TRBV3-1 (or the pseudogene TRBV3-2) to TRBJ1-5, with a possible D match to TRBD1 (6 bases). Looked up from germline, CDR1 is LGHDT and CDR2 is YNNKEL (reference sequence). The V gene lost 0 bases and the J gene lost 6 bases, with 6 bases spanning the gap. This CDR3 spans 13 amino acids. This CDR3 is CASSQDRGQPQHF. The CDR3 DNA follows: TGTGCCAGCAGCCAAGACAGGGGTCAGCCCCAGCATTTT.

In this sample, this clone turned up once. The chain couples TRBV5-6 to TRBJ2-7, with D uncertain. The V end lost 0 bases, the J end lost 6 bases, and 22 bases lay between the germline ends. The CDR3 runs 17 residues. Germline V gene sequence: CDR1 SGHDT, CDR2 YYEEEE. CDR3 bases: TGTGCCAGCAGCTTGGGATCGGCAGACATGTCCGCTCGCGAGCAGTACTTC. Its translation: CASSLGSADMSAREQYF.

The rearrangement links TRBV27 to TRBJ1-2; a possible D gene is TRBD1 (5 bases). This CDR3 spans 16 amino acids. Germline CDR1 is MNHEY and CDR2 is SMNVEV (reference sequence). Trimming shortened V by 0 bases and J by 7 bases, and 18 bases separated the two germline ends. The CDR3 DNA is TGTGCCAGCAGTTTATCAATCGGGGGTCCTATCAGTGGCTACACCTTC. Translated, it gives CASSLSIGGPISGYTF.

This rearrangement joins TRBV5-4 to TRBJ1-3; no definite D call. The CDR3 consists of 16 residues. Trimming took 0 bases from V and 4 from J, leaving 14 bases between them. Looked up from germline, CDR1 is SGHNT and CDR2 is YYREEE (reference sequence). CDR3 region: CASSLVGLEGGNTIYF. DNA for the CDR3: TGTGCCAGCAGCTTGGTAGGGCTCGAGGGCGGAAACACCATATATTTT.

The genes are TRBV7-9 and TRBJ1-2; D is unresolved. The CDR3 contains 13 residues. Germline V gives CDR1 SEHNR, CDR2 FQNEAQ (reference sequence). Between the trimmed V and J ends, which lost 5 bases and 7 bases, there was a span of 14 bases. CDR3 nucleotide sequence: TGTGCCAGCAGCCCGGACGGGAGGGTTGGCTACACCTTC. Protein: CASSPDGRVGYTF. Complete variable domain (other parts from reference TRBV7-9 and TRBJ1-2): DTGVSQNPRHKITKRGQNVTFRCDPISEHNRLYWYRQTLGQGPEFLTYFQNEAQLEKSRLLSDRFSAERPKGSFSTLEIQRTEQGDSAMYLCASSPDGRVGYTFGSGTRLTVV.